This TCR beta chain was recovered during a study of radiation and T cells in renal cell carcinoma. Study conclusions and caveats: From baseline, blood top tumor clonotypes peaked at 2 weeks post-radiation.

Clones were read by immunoSEQ multiplex PCR, and TCRdb kept only the in-frame ones, dropping some. The sample contains about 150,000 clones, 88% of which appear only once. Time point in this sample: baseline pretreatment blood. Treatment indicated: 15 Gy SBRT to primary tumor, nephrectomy 4 weeks later. After SBRT, blood was collected at 2 and 4 weeks, plus baseline. The tumor was a clear cell renal cell carcinoma. As for this clone: Its target is unknown.

The TCR sequence derives from a woman aged 70-85 years with renal cell carcinoma. Sequencing was performed on blood, taken from a patient whose treatment included radiotherapy and nephrectomy.

The CDR3 spells CSTLGISLSSEQFF. CDR3 bases: TGCAGCACACTAGGTATTAGCCTAAGTTCTGAGCAGTTCTTC. V gene TRBV29-1 combines with J gene TRBJ2-1; the D gene is possibly TRBD2 (5 bases). The CDR3 is made up of 14 amino acids. Trimming shortened V by 8 bases and J by 9 bases, and 23 bases separated the two germline ends. The germline V gene has CDR1 SQVTM and CDR2 ANQGSEA.